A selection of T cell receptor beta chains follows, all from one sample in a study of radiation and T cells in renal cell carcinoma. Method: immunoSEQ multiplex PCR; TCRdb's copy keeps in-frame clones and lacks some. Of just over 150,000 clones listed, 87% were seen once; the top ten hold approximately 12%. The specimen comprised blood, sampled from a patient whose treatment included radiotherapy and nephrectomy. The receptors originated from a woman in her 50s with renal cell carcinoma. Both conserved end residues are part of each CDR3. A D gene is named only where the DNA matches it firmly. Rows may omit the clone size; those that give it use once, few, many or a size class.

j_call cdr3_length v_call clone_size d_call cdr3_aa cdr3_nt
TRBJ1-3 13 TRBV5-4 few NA CASSLAGADTIYF TGTGCCAGCAGCTTGGCAGGGGCGGACACCATATATTTT
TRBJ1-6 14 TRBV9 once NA CASSVGTRNSPLHF TGTGCCAGCAGCGTAGGGACAAGAAATTCACCCCTCCACTTT
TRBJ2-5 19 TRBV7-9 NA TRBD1 CASSPRAVGGQGTQETQYF TGTGCCAGCAGCCCTCGGGCGGTAGGGGGACAGGGGACCCAAGAGACCCAGTACTTC
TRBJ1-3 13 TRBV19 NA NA CATTTGHSNTIYF TGTGCCACCACTACGGGACATTCAAACACCATATATTTT
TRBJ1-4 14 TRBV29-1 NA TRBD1 CSVATGGTGEKLFF TGCAGCGTGGCGACAGGGGGCACTGGAGAAAAACTGTTTTTT
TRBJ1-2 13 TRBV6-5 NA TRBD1 CASGTGGFYGYTF TGTGCCAGTGGGACAGGGGGCTTCTATGGCTACACCTTC
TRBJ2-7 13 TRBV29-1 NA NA CSVVMGNSYEQYF TGCAGCGTTGTGATGGGGAACTCCTACGAGCAGTACTTC
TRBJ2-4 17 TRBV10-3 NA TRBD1 CAISEGQGARGKNIQYF TGTGCCATCAGTGAAGGACAGGGGGCGCGTGGCAAAAACATTCAGTACTTC
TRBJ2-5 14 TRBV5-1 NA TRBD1 CASSSKTGQETQYF TGCGCCAGCAGCTCAAAGACAGGGCAAGAGACCCAGTACTTC
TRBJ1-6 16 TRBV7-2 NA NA CASSLAQGWYNSPLHF TGTGCCAGCAGCTTAGCGCAGGGGTGGTATAATTCACCCCTCCACTTT
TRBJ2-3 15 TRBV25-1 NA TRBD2 CASSEVRGTPDTQYF TGTGCCAGCAGTGAAGTGCGGGGGACCCCAGATACGCAGTATTTT
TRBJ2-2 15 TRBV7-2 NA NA CASSLTPGEAGELFF TGTGCCAGCAGCTTAACGCCAGGGGAGGCCGGGGAGCTGTTTTTT
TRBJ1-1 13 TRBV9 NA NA CASSGTGQGEAFF TGTGCCAGCAGCGGGACTGGACAAGGTGAAGCTTTCTTT
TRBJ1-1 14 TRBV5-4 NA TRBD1 CASSLAGGGTEAFF TGTGCCAGCAGCTTGGCAGGGGGCGGAACTGAAGCTTTCTTT
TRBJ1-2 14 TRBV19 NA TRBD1 CASSPQTGNYGYTF TGTGCCAGTAGTCCCCAGACAGGGAACTATGGCTACACCTTC
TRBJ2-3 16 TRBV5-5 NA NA CASKTELGLTTDTQYF TGTGCCAGCAAGACGGAACTGGGACTCACCACAGATACGCAGTATTTT
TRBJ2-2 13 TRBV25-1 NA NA CASSERGAGELFF TGTGCCAGCAGTGAACGGGGTGCCGGGGAGCTGTTTTTT
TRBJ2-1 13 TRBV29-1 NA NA CSVRTGGMNEQFF TGCAGCGTCCGGACAGGCGGGATGAATGAGCAGTTCTTC
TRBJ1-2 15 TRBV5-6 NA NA CASSETGKGNYGYTF TGTGCCAGCAGCGAAACAGGGAAAGGGAACTATGGCTACACCTTC
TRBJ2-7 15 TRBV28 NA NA CASSLFATAAYEQYF TGTGCCAGCAGTTTGTTTGCAACAGCGGCTTACGAGCAGTACTTC
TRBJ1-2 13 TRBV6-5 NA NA CASSYPGVGGYTF TGTGCCAGCAGTTACCCCGGGGTGGGGGGCTACACCTTC
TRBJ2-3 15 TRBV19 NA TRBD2 CASKPAGGDTDTQYF TGTGCCAGTAAGCCGGCCGGGGGGGACACAGATACGCAGTATTTT
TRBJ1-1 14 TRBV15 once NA CATSRRDGDTEAFF TGTGCCACCAGCAGACGAGACGGGGACACTGAAGCTTTCTTT
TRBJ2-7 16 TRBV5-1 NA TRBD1 CASGGGDRAPPYEQYF TGCGCCAGCGGTGGCGGCGACAGGGCTCCTCCTTACGAGCAGTACTTC
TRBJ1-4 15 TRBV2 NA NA CASKGTEKPNEKLFF TGTGCCAGCAAAGGGACCGAGAAGCCTAATGAAAAACTGTTTTTT
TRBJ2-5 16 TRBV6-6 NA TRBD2 CASSQTSGKIQETQYF TGTGCCAGCAGCCAAACTAGCGGAAAGATCCAAGAGACCCAGTACTTC
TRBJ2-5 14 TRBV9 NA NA CASSVTTGMETQYF TGTGCCAGCAGCGTAACCACAGGGATGGAGACCCAGTACTTC
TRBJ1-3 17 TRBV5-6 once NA CASSPRWGSLSGNTIYF TGTGCCAGCAGCCCACGTTGGGGGAGCCTCTCTGGAAACACCATATATTTT
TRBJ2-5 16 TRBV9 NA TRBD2 CASSAQPGLEGETQYF TGTGCCAGCAGCGCCCAACCGGGACTAGAGGGGGAGACCCAGTACTTC
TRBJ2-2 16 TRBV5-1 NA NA CASSLRTVANTGELFF TGCGCCAGCAGCCTAAGGACAGTCGCGAACACCGGGGAGCTGTTTTTT
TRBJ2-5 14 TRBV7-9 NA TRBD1 CASSPQTGAETQYF TGTGCCAGCAGCCCACAGACAGGGGCAGAGACCCAGTACTTC
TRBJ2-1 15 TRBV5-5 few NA CASSLRGISYNEQFF TGTGCCAGCAGCCTTAGGGGGATAAGTTACAATGAGCAGTTCTTC
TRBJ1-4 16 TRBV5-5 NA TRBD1 CASSLVGLQGREKLFF TGTGCCAGCAGCTTGGTTGGTCTACAGGGGAGGGAAAAACTGTTTTTT
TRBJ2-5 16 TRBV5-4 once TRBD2 CASSPGLAGVQETQYF TGTGCCAGCAGCCCGGGACTAGCGGGGGTACAAGAGACCCAGTACTTC
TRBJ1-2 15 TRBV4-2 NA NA CASSQAANSNYGYTF TGTGCCAGCAGCCAAGCCGCAAATTCTAACTATGGCTACACCTTC
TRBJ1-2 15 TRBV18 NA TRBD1 CASSPNGQGSAGYTF TGTGCCAGCTCACCAAACGGACAGGGGAGTGCTGGCTACACCTTC
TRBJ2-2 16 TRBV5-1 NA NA CASRYYPGQNTGELFF TGCGCCAGCAGGTACTACCCGGGACAGAACACCGGGGAGCTGTTTTTT
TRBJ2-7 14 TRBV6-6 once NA CASSLGGPTYEQYF TGTGCCAGCAGTTTGGGAGGACCCACCTACGAGCAGTACTTC
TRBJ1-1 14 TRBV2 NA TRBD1 CASRTDRENTEAFF TGTGCCAGCAGGACCGACAGGGAAAACACTGAAGCTTTCTTT
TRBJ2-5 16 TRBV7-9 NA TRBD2 CAIPLGQRGAGETQYF TGTGCCATCCCCCTTGGCCAGCGGGGGGCGGGGGAGACCCAGTACTTC
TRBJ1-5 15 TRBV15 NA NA CATSREGANNQPQHF TGTGCCACCAGCAGAGAAGGGGCTAACAATCAGCCCCAGCATTTT
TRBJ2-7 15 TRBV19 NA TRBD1 CASRPGTELTYEQYF TGTGCCAGTAGGCCTGGGACAGAACTGACTTACGAGCAGTACTTC